The clone carrying this TCR beta chain was counted at least ten times. The CDR3 contains 13 residues. V was shortened by 5 bases and J by 1 base, with 9 bases between the two germline ends. Looked up from germline, CDR1 is MNHEY and CDR2 is SMNVEV (reference sequence). With a J-beta primer mix and a sample-barcoded 5' primer, a second PCR ran about 7 to 12 cycles. TCRdb redid the calling of the 5' RACE reads with MiXCR, one entry per CDR3 protein. The table lists 1.4 million or so distinct CDR3 sequences, roughly 43% of them singletons. The data stem from a study of blood T cells in healthy people across ages.

This sequence joins TRBV27 and TRBJ2-7; D remains ambiguous. This sequence originates from a woman under 30 in good health. Sequencing was performed on blood. The CDR3 DNA follows: TGTGCCAGCAGTCCGGTCGCTTCCTACGAGCAGTACTTC. This sequence encodes CASSPVASYEQYF.